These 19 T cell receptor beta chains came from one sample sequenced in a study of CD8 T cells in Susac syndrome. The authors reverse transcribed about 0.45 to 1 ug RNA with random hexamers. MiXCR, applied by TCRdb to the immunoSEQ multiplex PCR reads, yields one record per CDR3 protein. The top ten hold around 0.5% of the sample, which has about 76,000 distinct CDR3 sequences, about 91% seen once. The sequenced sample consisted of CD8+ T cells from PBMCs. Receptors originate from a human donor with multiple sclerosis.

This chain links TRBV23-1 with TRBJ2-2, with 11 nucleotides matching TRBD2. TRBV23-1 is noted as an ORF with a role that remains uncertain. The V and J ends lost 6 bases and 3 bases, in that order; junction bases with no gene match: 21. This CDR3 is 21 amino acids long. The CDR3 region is CASRNPPFFTSGSLDTGELFF. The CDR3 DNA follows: TGCGCCAGCAGAAACCCACCGTTTTTCACTAGCGGGAGTCTGGACACCGGGGAGCTGTTTTTT.

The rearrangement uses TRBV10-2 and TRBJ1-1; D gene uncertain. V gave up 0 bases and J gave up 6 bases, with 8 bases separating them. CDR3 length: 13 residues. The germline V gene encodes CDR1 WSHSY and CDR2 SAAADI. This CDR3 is CASSESWFSEAFF. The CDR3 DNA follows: TGCGCCAGCAGTGAGTCATGGTTTTCTGAAGCTTTCTTT.

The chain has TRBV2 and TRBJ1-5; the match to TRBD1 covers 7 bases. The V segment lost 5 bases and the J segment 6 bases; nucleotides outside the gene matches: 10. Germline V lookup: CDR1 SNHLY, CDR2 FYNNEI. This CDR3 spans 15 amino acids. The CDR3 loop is CASSLRTGDRQPQHF. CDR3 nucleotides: TGTGCCAGCAGTCTTAGGACAGGCGACCGTCAGCCCCAGCATTTT.

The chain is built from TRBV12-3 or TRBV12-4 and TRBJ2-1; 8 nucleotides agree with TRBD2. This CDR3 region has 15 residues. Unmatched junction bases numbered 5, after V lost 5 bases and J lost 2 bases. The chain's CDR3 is CASSDGRATYNEQFF. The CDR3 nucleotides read TGTGCCAGCAGTGACGGGAGGGCCACCTACAATGAGCAGTTCTTC.

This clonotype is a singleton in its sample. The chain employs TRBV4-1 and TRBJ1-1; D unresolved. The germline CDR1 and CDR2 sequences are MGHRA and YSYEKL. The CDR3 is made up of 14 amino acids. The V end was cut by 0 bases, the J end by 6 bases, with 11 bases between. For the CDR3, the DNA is TGCGCCAGCAGCCAAGATCAGGTTTTCCCTGAAGCTTTCTTT. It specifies CASSQDQVFPEAFF.

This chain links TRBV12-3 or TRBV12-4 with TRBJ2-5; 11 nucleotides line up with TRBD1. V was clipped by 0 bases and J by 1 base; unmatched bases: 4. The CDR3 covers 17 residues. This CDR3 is CASSLALGTGGQETQYF. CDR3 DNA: TGTGCCAGCAGTTTAGCGCTAGGGACAGGGGGCCAAGAGACCCAGTACTTC.

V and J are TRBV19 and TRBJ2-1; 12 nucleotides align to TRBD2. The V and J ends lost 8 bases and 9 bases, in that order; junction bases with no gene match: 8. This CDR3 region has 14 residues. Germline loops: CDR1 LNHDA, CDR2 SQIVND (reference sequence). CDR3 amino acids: CASRLAGVPSEQFF. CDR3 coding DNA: TGTGCCAGTCGACTAGCGGGAGTCCCTAGTGAGCAGTTCTTC.

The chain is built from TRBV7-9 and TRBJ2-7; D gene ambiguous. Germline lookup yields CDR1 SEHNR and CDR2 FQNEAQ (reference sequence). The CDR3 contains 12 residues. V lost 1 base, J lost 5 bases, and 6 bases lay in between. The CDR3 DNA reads TGTGCCAGCAGCTTAGTAGGTGACGAGCAGTACTTC. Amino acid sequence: CASSLVGDEQYF.

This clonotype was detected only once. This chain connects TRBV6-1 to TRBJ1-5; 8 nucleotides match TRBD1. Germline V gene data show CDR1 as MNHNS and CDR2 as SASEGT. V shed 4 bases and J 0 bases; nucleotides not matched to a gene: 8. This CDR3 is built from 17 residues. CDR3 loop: CASSATAGGHSNQPQHF. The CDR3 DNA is TGTGCCAGCAGTGCAACAGCAGGGGGCCATAGCAATCAGCCCCAGCATTTT.

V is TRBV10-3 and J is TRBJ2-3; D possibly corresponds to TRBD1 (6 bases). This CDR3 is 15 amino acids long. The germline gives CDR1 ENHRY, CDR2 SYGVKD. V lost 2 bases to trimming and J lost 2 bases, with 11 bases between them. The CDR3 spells CAISERTAHTDTQYF. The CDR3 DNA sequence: TGTGCCATCAGTGAGCGGACAGCCCACACAGATACGCAGTATTTT.

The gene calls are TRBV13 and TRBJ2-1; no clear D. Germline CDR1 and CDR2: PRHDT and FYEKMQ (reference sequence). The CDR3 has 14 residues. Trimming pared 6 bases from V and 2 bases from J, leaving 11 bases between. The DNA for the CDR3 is TGTGCCAGCAGACCGCCGTGGGCCTACAATGAGCAGTTCTTC. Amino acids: CASRPPWAYNEQFF.

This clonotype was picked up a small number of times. The chain's CDR3 is CASRFLQGGNQPQHF. CDR3 coding DNA: TGTGCCAGCAGATTCCTACAGGGAGGAAATCAGCCCCAGCATTTT. The rearrangement joins TRBV6-1 to TRBJ1-5, with D possibly TRBD1 on 6 matching bases. The V end was cut by 6 bases, the J end by 4 bases, with 16 bases between. Germline lookup yields CDR1 MNHNS and CDR2 SASEGT. The CDR3 has 15 residues.

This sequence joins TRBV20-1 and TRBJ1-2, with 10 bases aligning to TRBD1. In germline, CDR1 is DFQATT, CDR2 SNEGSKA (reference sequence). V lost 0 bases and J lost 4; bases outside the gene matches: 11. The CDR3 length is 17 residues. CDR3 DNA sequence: TGCAGTGCTAGAGATGAATTGACAGGGGGCGCAGGCTATGGCTACACCTTC. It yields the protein CSARDELTGGAGYGYTF.

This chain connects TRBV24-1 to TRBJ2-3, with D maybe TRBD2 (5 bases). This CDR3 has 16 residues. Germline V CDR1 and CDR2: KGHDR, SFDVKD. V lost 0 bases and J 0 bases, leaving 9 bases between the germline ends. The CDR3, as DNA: TGTGCCACCAGTGATTTGCAGACTACTAGCACAGATACGCAGTATTTT. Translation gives CATSDLQTTSTDTQYF.

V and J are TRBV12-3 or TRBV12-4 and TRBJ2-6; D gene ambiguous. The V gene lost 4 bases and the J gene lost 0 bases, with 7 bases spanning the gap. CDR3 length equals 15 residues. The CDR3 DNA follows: TGTGCCAGCAGTTCCAGTAGCTCTGGGGCCAACGTCCTGACTTTC. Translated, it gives CASSSSSSGANVLTF.

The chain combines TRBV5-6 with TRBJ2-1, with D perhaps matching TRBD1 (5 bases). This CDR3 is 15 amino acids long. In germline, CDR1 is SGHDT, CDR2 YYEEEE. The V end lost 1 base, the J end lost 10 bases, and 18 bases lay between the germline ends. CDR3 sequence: CASSLKSLRPGEQFF. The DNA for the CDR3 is TGTGCCAGCAGCTTGAAATCGCTCAGACCAGGGGAGCAGTTCTTC.

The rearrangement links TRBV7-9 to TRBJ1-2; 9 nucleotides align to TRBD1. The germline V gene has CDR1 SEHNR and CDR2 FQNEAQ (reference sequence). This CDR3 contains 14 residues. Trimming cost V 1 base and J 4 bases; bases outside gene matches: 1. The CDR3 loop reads CASSLGTGAYGYTF. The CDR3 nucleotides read TGTGCCAGCAGCTTAGGGACAGGGGCCTATGGCTACACCTTC. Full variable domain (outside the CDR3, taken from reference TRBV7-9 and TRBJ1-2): DTGVSQNPRHKITKRGQNVTFRCDPISEHNRLYWYRQTLGQGPEFLTYFQNEAQLEKSRLLSDRFSAERPKGSFSTLEIQRTEQGDSAMYLCASSLGTGAYGYTFGSGTRLTVV.

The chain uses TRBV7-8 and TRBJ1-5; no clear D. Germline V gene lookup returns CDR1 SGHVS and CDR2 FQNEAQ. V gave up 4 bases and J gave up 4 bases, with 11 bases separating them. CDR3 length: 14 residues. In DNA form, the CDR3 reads TGTGCCAGCAGCTACCCAGGCCGGAATCAGCCCCAGCATTTT. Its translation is CASSYPGRNQPQHF.

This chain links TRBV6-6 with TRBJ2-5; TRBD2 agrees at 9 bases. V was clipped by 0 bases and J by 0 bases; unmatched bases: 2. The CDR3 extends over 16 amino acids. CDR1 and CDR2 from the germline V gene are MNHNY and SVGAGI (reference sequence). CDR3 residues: CASSYSASGDQETQYF. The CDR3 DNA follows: TGTGCCAGCAGTTACTCGGCTAGCGGGGACCAAGAGACCCAGTACTTC.